This entry describes one T cell receptor (beta chain). Its antigen is as yet unknown. PCR used 60 Vbeta primers and 13 Jbeta primers. Using immunoSEQ multiplex PCR, the repertoire was profiled, and TCRdb retains in-frame clones only, with some absent. The table records about 160,000 clones, around 86% of them present only once. This CDR3 contains 12 residues. Trimming left V 5 bases short and J 6 bases short, with 13 bases between. Germline-derived CDR1 and CDR2 are GTSNPN and SVGIG (reference sequence). The sample originates from a study of cytomegalovirus exposure and HLA in healthy donors. General study results and limits: Reports state that TCR beta sequences accurately predicted most subjects' HLA-A and HLA-B alleles. Across donors, presence/absence analyses took sequencing depth to be roughly uniform. With high specificity and sensitivity, the classifier reportedly diagnosed cytomegalovirus status. It was in a later analysis that TCR association rates were seen to vary by HLA locus, highest for DRB1 and lowest for HLA-C.

V usage is TRBV30 and J usage is TRBJ1-1, with D tentatively TRBD1 (5 bases). The receptor was derived from a man aged 45-65 years in good health and CMV-seropositive. Material: PBMCs. The CDR3 loop reads CAWYRGPPEAFF. In DNA form, the CDR3 reads TGTGCCTGGTATAGGGGCCCCCCTGAAGCTTTCTTT.